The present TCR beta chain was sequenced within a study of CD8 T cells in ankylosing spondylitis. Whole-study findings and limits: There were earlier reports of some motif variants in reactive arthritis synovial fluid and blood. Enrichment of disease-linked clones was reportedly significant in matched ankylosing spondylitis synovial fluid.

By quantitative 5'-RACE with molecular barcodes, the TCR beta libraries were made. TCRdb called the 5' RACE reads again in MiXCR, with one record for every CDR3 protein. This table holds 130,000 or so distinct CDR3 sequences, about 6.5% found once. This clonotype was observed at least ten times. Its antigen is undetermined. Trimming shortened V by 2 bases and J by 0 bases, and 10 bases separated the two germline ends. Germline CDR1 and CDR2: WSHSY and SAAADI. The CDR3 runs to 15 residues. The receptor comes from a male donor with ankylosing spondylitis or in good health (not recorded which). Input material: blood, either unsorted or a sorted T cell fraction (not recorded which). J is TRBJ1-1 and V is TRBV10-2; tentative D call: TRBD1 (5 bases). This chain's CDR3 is CASSEPGRMNTEAFF. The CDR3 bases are TGCGCCAGCAGTGAGCCGGGACGGATGAACACTGAAGCTTTCTTT.